This T cell receptor (beta chain) was captured in a study of blood T cell repertoires in COVID-19. Here immunoSEQ multiplex PCR was the method, and the copy in TCRdb shows in-frame clones only, minus some. The sample records roughly 330,000 clones, 70% to 90% being singletons. Per germline, CDR1 MNHEY and CDR2 SMNVEV (reference sequence). This CDR3 is 17 amino acids long. Trimming took off 0 bases at V and 2 bases at J, with 14 bases between the two ends. The specimen sequenced was PBMCs or T cells enriched from blood (not recorded which). This receptor was identified in a woman in her thirties who had recovered from COVID-19. This chain uses TRBV27 with TRBJ1-5; possible D gene TRBD1, 5 bases. The CDR3 is CASSLSRGGPGNQPQHF. Written as DNA, the CDR3 is TGTGCCAGCAGTTTATCTAGGGGAGGGCCGGGCAATCAGCCCCAGCATTTT.